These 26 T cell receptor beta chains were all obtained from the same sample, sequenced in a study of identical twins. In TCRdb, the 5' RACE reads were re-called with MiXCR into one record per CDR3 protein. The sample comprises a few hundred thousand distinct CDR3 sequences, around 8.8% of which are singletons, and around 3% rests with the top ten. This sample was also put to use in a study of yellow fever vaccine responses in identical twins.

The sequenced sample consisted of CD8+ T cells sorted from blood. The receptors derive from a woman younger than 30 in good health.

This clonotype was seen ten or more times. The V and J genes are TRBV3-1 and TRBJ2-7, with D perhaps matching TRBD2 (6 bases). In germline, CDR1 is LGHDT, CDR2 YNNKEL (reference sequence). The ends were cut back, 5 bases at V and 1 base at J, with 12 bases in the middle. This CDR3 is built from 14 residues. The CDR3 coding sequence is TGTGCCAGCAGCATCAGCGGGCTTTCCTACGAGCAGTACTTC. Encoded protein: CASSISGLSYEQYF.

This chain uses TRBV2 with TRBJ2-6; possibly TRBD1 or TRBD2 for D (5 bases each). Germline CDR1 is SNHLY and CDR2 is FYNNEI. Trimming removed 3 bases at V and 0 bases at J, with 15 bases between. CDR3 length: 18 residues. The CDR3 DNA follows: TGTGCCAGCAGTGAGTTAGTGGGACCGCACTCTGGGGCCAACGTCCTGACTTTC. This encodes CASSELVGPHSGANVLTF. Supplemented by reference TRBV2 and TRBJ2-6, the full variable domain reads EPEVTQTPSHQVTQMGQEVILRCVPISNHLYFYWYRQILGQKVEFLVSFYNNEISEKSEIFDDQFSVERPDGSNFTLKIRSTKLEDSAMYFCASSELVGPHSGANVLTFGAGSRLTVL.

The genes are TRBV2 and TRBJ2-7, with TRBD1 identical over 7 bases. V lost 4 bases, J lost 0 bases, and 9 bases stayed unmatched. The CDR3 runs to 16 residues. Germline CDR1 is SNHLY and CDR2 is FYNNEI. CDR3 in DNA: TGTGCCAGCAGTGCCCGGGACAGTTACGACTCCTACGAGCAGTACTTC. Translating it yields CASSARDSYDSYEQYF.

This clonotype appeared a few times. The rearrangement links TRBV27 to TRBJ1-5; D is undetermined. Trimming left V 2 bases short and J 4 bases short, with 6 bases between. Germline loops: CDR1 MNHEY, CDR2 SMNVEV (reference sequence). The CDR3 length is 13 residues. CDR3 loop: CASSLAQNQPQHF. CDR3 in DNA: TGTGCCAGCAGTTTAGCTCAGAATCAGCCCCAGCATTTT.

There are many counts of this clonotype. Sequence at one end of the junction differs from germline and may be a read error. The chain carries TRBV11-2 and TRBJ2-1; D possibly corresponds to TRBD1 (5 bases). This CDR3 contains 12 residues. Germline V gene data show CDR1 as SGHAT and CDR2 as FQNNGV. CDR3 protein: CASNLLQAEQFF. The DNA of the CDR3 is TGTGCCAGCAACTTACTACAGGCGGAGCAGTTCTTC.

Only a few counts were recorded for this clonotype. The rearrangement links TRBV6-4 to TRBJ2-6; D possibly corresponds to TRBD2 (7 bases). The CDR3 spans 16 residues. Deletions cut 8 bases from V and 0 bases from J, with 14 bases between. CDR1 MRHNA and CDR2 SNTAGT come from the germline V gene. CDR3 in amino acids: CASSEGGSSGANVLTF. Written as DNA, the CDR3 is TGTGCCAGCTCAGAGGGGGGGTCCTCTGGGGCCAACGTCCTGACTTTC.

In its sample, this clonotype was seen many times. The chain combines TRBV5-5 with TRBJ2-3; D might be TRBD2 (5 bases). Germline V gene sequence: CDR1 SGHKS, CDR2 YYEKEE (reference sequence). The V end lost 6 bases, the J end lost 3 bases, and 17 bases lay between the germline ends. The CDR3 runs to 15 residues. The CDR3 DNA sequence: TGTGCCAGCACCCCTGTTGAGCGGCCGACAGATACGCAGTATTTT. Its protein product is CASTPVERPTDTQYF. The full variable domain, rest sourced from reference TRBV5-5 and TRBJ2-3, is DAGVTQSPTHLIKTRGQQVTLRCSPISGHKSVSWYQQVLGQGPQFIFQYYEKEERGRGNFPDRFSARQFPNYSSELNVNALLLGDSALYLCASTPVERPTDTQYFGPGTRLTVL.

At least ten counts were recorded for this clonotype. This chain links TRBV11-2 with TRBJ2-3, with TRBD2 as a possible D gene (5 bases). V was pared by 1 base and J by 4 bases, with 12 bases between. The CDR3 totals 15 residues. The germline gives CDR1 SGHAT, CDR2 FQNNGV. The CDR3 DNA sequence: TGTGCCAGCAGCTTAGTGCCCTGGAGGTCAGATACGCAGTATTTT. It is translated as CASSLVPWRSDTQYF.

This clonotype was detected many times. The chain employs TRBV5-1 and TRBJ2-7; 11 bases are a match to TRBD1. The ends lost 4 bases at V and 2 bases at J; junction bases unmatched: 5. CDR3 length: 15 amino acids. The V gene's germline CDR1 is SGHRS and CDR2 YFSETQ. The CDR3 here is CASSEPGQGAYEQYF. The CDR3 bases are TGCGCCAGCAGCGAACCGGGACAGGGGGCCTACGAGCAGTACTTC.

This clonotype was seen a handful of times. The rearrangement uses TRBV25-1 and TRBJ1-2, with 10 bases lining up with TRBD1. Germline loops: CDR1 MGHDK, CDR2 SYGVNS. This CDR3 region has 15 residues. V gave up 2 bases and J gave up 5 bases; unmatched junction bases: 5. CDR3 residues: CASSEPGQGRYGYTF. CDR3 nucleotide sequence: TGTGCCAGCAGTGAACCGGGACAGGGGAGGTATGGCTACACCTTC.

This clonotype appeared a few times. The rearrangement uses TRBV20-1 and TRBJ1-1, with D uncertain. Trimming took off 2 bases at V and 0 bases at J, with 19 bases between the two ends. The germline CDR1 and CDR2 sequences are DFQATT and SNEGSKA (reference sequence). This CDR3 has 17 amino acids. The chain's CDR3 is CSARLVGPTTLNTEAFF. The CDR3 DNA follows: TGCAGTGCTAGATTGGTCGGACCCACGACCCTGAACACTGAAGCTTTCTTT.

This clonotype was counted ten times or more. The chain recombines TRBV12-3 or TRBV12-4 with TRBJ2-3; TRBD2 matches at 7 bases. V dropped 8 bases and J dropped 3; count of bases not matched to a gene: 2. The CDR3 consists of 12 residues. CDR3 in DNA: TGTGCCAGCGGCGGGAGAACAGATACGCAGTATTTT. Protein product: CASGGRTDTQYF.

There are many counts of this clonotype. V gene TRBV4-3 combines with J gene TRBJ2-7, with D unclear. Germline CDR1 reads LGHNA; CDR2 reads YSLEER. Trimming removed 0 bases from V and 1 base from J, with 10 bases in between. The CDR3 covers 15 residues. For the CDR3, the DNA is TGCGCCAGCAGCCAAGATATGTCAGCTTCCTACGAGCAGTACTTC. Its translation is CASSQDMSASYEQYF.

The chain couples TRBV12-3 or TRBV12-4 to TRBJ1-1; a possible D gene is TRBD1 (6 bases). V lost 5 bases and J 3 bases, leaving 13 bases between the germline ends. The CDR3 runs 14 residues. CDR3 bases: TGTGCCAGCAGTCCCCTCGAGGGGGACACTGAAGCTTTCTTT. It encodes CASSPLEGDTEAFF.

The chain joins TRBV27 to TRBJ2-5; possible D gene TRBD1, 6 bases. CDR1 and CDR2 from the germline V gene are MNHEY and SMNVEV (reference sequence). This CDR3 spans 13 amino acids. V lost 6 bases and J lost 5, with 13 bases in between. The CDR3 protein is CASSQGLEETQYF. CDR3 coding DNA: TGTGCCAGCAGCCAGGGGCTGGAGGAGACCCAGTACTTC.

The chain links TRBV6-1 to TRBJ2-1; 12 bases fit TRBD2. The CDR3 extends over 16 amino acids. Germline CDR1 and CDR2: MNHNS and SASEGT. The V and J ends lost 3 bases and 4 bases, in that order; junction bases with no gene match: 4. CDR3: CASSDGLAGSYNEQFF. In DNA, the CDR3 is TGTGCCAGCAGTGATGGACTAGCGGGGAGTTACAATGAGCAGTTCTTC.

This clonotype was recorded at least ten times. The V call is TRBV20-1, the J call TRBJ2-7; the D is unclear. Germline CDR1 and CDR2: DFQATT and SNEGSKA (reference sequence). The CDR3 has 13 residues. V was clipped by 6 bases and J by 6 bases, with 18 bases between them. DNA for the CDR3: TGCAGTGCCAATATCGGCCTCCCGGTCGAGCAGTACTTC. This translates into CSANIGLPVEQYF.

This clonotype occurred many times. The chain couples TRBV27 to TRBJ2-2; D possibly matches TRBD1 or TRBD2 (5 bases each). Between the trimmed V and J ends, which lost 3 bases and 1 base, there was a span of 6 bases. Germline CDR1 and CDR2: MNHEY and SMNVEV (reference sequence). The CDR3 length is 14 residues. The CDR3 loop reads CASSLRGNTGELFF. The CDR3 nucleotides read TGTGCCAGCAGTTTGAGGGGGAACACCGGGGAGCTGTTTTTT.

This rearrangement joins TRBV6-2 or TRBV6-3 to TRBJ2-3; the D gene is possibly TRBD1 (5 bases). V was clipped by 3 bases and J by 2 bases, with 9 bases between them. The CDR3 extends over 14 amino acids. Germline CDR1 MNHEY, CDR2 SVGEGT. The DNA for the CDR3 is TGTGCCAGCAGTTATACAGGATCCACAGATACGCAGTATTTT. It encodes CASSYTGSTDTQYF.

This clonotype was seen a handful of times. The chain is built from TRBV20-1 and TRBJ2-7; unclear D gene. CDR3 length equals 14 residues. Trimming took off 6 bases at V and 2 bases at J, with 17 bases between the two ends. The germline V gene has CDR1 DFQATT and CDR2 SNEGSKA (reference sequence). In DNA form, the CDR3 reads TGCAGTGCCGACGGAGACTTGAAACCCTACGAGCAGTACTTC. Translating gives CSADGDLKPYEQYF.

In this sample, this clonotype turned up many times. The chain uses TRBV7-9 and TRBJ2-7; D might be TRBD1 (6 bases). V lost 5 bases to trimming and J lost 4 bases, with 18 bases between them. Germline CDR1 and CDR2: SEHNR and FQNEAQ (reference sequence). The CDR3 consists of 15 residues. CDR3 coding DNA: TGTGCCAGCAGCCCCGCCCAAACAGGGAAGTACGAGCAGTACTTC. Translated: CASSPAQTGKYEQYF.

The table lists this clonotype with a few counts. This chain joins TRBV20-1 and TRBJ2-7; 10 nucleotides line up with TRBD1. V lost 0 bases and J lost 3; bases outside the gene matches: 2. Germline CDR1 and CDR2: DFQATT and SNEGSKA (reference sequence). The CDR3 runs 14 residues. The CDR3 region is CSARDRTGGYEQYF. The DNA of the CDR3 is TGCAGTGCTAGAGATCGGACAGGGGGCTACGAGCAGTACTTC.

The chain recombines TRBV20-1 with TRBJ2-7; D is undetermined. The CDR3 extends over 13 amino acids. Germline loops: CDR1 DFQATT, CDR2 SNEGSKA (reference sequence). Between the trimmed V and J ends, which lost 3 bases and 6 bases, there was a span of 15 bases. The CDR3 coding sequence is TGCAGTGCTAGTGTGGTCCTAACTACCGAGCAGTACTTC. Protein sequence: CSASVVLTTEQYF.

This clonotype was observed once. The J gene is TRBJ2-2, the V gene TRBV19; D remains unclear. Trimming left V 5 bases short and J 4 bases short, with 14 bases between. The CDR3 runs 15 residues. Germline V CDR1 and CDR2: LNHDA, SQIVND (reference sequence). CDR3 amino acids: CASSLGPTTTGELFF. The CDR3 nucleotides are TGTGCCAGTAGTCTTGGACCTACGACCACCGGGGAGCTGTTTTTT.

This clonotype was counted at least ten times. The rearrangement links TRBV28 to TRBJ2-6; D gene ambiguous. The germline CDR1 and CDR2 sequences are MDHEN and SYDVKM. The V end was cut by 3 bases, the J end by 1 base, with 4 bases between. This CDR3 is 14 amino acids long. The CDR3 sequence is CASSLGSGANVLTF. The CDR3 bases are TGTGCCAGCAGTTTGGGGTCTGGGGCCAACGTCCTGACTTTC.

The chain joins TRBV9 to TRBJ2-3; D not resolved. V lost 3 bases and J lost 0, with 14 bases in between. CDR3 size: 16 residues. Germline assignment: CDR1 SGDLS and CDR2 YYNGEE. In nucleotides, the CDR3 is TGTGCCAGCAGCGCCTTAGCAGGTTCTAGCACAGATACGCAGTATTTT. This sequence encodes CASSALAGSSTDTQYF. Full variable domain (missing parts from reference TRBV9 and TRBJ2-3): DSGVTQTPKHLITATGQRVTLRCSPRSGDLSVYWYQQSLDQGLQFLIQYYNGEERAKGNILERFSAQQFPDLHSELNLSSLELGDSALYFCASSALAGSSTDTQYFGPGTRLTVL.